This T cell receptor (beta chain) was sequenced for a study of early T cells in non-severe SARS-CoV-2 infection (dated by TCRdb to the early 2020s). For the study in its entirety: Because TCR sequencing relied on bulk RNA taken from unsorted whole blood, pairing of alpha and beta chains was not possible.

Taken from the germline V gene, the CDR1 and CDR2 loops are MDHEN and SYDVKM. Trimming at the junction amounts to 8 bases on V and 2 bases on J, and the germline ends lie 21 bases apart. The CDR3 starts with the cysteine, ends with the phenylalanine, and has 16 residues. Of all the DNA, just the CDR3 is kept, 48 bases in frame from base 1. The receptor library was made with 5' RACE. Sequencing was carried out with a NextSeq 500. To correct for sequencing error and PCR bias, the TCR library protocol tagged individual cDNA molecules with unique molecular identifiers. TCR alpha and beta chains were both sequenced, and the abundances of alpha and beta sequences in each sample were closely correlated with each other. The study's processing was this. V gene, J gene and CDR3 annotation of TCR sequences was performed with Decombinator V4. TCRs were defined as expanded if a significant change between any two time points was detected under a Poisson model with p below 0.0001. TCR abundances were normalised to the total number of TCRs sequenced in each sample and reported as counts per million. TRAV1-2 paired with TRAJ12, TRAJ20 or TRAJ33 defined MAIT TCRs, while TRAV10 paired with TRAJ18 defined iNKT TCRs. VDJdb, accessed 1 November 2021, was searched for CMV, EBV and SARS-CoV-2 annotated TCRs, excluding TCRs annotated for multiple antigens. TCRdb trimmed public reads at Q25 via fastp, called clones via MiXCR and kept in-frame beta chains. Identical CDR3 protein sequences are pooled into one entry, listed with their most common genes and DNA. The authors' filters were not applied to this entry. Here the sample has tens of thousands of distinct CDR3 sequences; 15% occur a single time. The ten largest clones add up to around 5.1% of the sample.

Broader findings and caveats from the paper: VDJdb matching was skewed toward anti-spike CD8 responses and likely underestimated virus-specific expansions, missing private and CD4 specificities.

As to this clonotype: Its antigen target is currently unknown. Base-call qualities are not available, and no considerably larger clone is one nucleotide away.

The study was a case-control design nested within a healthcare worker cohort in London, UK, with weekly nasopharyngeal swab PCR tests and blood sampling. Healthcare workers were recruited between 23 and 31 March 2020, during the week of the UK lockdown, and were followed weekly for up to roughly 15 weeks. This clonotype was obtained from an adult who was a healthcare worker with PCR-confirmed SARS-CoV-2 infection or an uninfected control (not recorded which). Input material: whole blood. The chain was built from TRBV28 and TRBJ1-2; there is no confident call for the D gene. The sequenced DNA is TGTGCCAGCCGGGAAACCCGCGGTAGTCTCAACTATGGCTACACCTTC. Translated, this gives CASRETRGSLNYGYTF.